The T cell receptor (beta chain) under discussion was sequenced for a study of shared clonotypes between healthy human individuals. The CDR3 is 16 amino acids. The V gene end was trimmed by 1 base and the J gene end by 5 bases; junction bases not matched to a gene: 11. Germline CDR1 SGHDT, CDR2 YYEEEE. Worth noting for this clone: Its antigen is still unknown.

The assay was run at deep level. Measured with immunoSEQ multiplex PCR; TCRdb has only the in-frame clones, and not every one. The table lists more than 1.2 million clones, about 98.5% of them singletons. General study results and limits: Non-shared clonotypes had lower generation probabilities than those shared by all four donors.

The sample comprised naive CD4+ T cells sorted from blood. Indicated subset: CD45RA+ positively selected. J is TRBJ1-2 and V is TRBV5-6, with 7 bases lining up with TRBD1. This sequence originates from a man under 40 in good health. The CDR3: CASSLYLVGQRYGYTF. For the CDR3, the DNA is TGTGCCAGCAGCTTGTATCTAGTGGGACAGCGGTATGGCTACACCTTC.